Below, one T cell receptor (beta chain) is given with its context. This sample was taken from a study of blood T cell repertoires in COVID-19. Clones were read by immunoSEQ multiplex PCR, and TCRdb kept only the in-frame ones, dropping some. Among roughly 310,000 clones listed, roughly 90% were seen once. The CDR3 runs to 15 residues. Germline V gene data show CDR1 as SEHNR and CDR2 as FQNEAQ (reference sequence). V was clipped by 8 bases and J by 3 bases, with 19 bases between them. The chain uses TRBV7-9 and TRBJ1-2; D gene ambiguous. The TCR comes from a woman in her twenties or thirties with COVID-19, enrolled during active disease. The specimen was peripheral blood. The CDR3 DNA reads TGTGCCAGCCGCCCACGGGAGGGCTGGGACTATGGCTACACCTTC. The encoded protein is CASRPREGWDYGYTF. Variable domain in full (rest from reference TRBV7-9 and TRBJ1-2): DTGVSQNPRHKITKRGQNVTFRCDPISEHNRLYWYRQTLGQGPEFLTYFQNEAQLEKSRLLSDRFSAERPKGSFSTLEIQRTEQGDSAMYLCASRPREGWDYGYTFGSGTRLTVV.